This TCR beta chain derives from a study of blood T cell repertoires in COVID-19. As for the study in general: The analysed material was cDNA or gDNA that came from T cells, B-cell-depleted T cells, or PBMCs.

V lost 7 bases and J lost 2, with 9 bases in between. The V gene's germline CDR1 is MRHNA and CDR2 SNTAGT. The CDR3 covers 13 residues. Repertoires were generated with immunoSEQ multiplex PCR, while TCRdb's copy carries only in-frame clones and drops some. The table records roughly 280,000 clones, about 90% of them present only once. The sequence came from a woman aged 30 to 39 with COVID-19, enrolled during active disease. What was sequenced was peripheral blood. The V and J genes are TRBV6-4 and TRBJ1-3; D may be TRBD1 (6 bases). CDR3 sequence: CASTRTAGNTIYF. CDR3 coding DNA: TGTGCCAGCACCCGGACAGCTGGAAACACCATATATTTT.